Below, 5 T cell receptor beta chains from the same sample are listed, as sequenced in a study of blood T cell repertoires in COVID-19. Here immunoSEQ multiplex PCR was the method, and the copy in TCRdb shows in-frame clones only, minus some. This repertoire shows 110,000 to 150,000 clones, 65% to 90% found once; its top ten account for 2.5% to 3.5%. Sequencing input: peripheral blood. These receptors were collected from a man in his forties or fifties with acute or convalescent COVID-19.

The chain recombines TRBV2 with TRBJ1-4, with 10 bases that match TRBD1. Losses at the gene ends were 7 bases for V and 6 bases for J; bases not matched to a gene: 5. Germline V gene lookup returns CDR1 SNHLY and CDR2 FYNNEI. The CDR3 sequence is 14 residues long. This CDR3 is CASKSGTGDEKLFF. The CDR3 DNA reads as TGTGCCAGCAAATCCGGGACAGGGGATGAAAAACTGTTTTTT.

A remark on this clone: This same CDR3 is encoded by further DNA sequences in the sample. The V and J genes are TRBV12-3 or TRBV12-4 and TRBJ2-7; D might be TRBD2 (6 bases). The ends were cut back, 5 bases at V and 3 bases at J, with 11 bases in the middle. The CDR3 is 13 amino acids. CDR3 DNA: TGTGCCAGCAGTCACGGAGGGAGCTACGAGCAGTACTTC. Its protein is CASSHGGSYEQYF.

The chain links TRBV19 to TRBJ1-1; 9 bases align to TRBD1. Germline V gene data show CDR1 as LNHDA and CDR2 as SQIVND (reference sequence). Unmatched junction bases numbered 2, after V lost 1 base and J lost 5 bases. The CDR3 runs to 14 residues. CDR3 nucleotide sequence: TGTGCCAGTAGTATAGCGGACAGGGGTACTGAAGCTTTCTTT. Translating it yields CASSIADRGTEAFF.

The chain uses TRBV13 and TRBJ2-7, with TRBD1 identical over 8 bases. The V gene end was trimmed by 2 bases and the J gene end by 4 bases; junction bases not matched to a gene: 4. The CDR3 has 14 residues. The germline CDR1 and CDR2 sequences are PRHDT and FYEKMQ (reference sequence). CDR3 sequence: CASSLNDRGYEQYF. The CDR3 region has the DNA TGTGCCAGCAGCTTAAATGACAGGGGATACGAGCAGTACTTC.

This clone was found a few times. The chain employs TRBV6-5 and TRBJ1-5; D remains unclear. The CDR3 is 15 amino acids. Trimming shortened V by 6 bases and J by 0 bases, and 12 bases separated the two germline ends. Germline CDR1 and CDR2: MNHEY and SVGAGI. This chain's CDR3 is CASRVSGDSNQPQHF. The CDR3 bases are TGTGCCAGCAGAGTGTCAGGCGATAGCAATCAGCCCCAGCATTTT.